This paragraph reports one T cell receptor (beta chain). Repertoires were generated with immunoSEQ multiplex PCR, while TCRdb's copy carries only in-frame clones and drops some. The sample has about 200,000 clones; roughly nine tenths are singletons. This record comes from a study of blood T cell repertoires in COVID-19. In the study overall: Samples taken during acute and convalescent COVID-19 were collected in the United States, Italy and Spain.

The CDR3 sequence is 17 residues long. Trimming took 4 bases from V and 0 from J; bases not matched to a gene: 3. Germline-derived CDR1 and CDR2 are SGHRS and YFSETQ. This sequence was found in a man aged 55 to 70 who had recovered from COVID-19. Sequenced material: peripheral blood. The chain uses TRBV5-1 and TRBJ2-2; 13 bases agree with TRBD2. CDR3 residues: CASSAGLAGANTGELFF. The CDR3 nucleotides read TGCGCCAGCAGCGCTGGACTAGCGGGGGCGAACACCGGGGAGCTGTTTTTT.